Sequencing of this T cell receptor beta chain was carried out in a study of human versus mouse CDR3 diversity and MHC coevolution. The CDR3 sequence is 14 residues long. Germline values: CDR1 MDHEN, CDR2 SYDVKM. This clone was observed a single time. The antigen remains undetermined. Findings of the study overall: Mice had fewer CDR3 deletions and insertions than humans on average.

Naive CD4 T cells were sorted as CD45RO-negative, CD62L-positive. Libraries were prepared by immunoSEQ multiplex PCR; TCRdb keeps only in-frame clonotypes and omits some of them. The table includes tens of thousands of clones, 93% detected once. V is TRBV28 and J is TRBJ2-5; unclear D gene. The DNA end is a closer match to TRBJ2-7, so the J assignment may be wrong. Sequenced input: naive CD4+ T cells from blood. Subset here: CD45RO-negative CD62L-positive naive CD4 T cells. The TCR comes from a person aged 25 to 75 in good health. CDR3 region: CASSSPRPPYEQYF. As DNA, the CDR3 is TGTGCCAGCAGTTCGCCGCGGCCCCCCTACGAGCAGTACTTC.